This paragraph covers one TCR beta chain sequence. Its specificity is unknown. Having ophthalmopathy, the donors showed moderate-to-severe activity, CAS ≥3 and NOSPECS ≥4, with disease lasting under 3 months. RNA transcripts were the source from which TCR beta CDR3 regions were amplified. RT-PCR in the first round used HTBI primers; a second-round multiplex PCR followed. In TCRdb, the multiplex PCR reads were re-called with MiXCR into one record per CDR3 protein. The sample includes over 40,000 distinct CDR3 sequences, about 50% seen only once; the top ten take 20% to 25%. These data are taken from a study of Graves' ophthalmopathy and Graves' hyperthyroidism. Trimming cost V 4 bases and J 3 bases, with 17 bases left between them. The CDR3 has 15 amino acids. Looked up from germline, CDR1 is SGDLS and CDR2 is YYNGEE. Study-level results: Classification of ophthalmopathy versus stable hyperthyroidism by a 13-signature model yielded 85% to 90% sensitivity and roughly 81% specificity. Ophthalmopathy progression cases were predicted by the model with roughly 70% sensitivity and approximately 74% specificity. Blood contained most expanded thyroid clonotypes exceeding 0.001 frequency.

The chain employs TRBV9 and TRBJ2-7, with D unresolved. The receptor was derived from an adult man with Graves' ophthalmopathy. The sample comprised peripheral blood. The DNA of the CDR3 is TGTGCCAGCAGCCCGGTCGGGCTTATCATCTACGAGCAGTACTTC. The encoded protein is CASSPVGLIIYEQYF.